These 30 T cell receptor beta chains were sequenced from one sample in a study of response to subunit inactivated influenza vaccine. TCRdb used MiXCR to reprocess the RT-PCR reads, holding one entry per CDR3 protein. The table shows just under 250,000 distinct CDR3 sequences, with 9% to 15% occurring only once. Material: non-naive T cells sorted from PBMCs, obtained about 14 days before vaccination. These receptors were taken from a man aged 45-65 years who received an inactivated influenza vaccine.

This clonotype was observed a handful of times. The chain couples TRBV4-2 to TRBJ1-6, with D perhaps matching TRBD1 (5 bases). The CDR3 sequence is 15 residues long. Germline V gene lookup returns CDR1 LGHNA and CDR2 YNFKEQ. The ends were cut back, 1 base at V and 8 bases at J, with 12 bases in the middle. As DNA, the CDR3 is TGTGCCAGCAGCCAAGTAGGCAGGGTGGATTCACCCCTCCACTTT. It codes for CASSQVGRVDSPLHF.

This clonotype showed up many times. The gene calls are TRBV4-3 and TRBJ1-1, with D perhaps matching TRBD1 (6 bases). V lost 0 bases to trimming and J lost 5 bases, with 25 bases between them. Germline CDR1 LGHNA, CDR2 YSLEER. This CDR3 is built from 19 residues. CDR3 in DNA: TGCGCCAGCAGCCAAGAGGACCAGCGCTCGACAGGAGCGAGGACTGAAGCTTTCTTT. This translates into CASSQEDQRSTGARTEAFF.

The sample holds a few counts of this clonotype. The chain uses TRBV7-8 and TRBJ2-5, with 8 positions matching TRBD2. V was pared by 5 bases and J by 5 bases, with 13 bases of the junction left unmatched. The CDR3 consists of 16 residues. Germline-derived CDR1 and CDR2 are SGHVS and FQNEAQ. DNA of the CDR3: TGTGCCAGCAGCCCAGGACGGGGGGGCAGAGGGGAGACCCAGTACTTC. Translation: CASSPGRGGRGETQYF.

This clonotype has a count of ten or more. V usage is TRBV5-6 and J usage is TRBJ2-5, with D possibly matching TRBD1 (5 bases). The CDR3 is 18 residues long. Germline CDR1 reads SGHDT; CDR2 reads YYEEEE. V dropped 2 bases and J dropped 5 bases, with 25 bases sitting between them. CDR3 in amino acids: CASSLGHLLVGAGETQYF. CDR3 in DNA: TGTGCCAGCAGCTTAGGGCATCTCCTTGTAGGGGCCGGGGAGACCCAGTACTTC.

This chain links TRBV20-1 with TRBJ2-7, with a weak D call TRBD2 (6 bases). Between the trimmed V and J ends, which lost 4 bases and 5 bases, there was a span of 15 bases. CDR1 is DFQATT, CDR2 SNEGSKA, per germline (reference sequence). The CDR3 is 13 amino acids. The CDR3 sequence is CSANPGGNHEQYF. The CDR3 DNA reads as TGCAGTGCTAACCCAGGAGGGAACCACGAGCAGTACTTC.

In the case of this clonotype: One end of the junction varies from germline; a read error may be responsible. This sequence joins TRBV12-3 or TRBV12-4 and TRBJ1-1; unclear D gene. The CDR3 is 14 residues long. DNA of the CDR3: TGTGTCAGCAGTTTTGGGCAATTGAACACTGAAGCTTTCTTT. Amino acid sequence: CVSSFGQLNTEAFF.

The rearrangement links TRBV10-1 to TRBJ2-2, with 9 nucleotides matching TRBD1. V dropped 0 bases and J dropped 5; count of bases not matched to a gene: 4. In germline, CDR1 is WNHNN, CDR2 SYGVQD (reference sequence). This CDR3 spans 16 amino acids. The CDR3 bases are TGCGCCAGCAGTGAGTCCCCGGGACAGGGAACCGGGGAGCTGTTTTTT. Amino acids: CASSESPGQGTGELFF.

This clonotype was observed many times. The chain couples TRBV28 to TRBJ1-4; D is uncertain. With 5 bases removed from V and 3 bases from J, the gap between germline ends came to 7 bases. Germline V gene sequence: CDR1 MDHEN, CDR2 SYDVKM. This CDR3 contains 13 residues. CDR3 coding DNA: TGTGCCAGCAGTCCCGGGGCTAATGAAAAACTGTTTTTT. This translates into CASSPGANEKLFF.

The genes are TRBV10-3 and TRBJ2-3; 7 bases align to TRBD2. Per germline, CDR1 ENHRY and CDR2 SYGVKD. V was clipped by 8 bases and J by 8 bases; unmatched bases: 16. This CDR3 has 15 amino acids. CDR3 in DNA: TGTGCCATCGAGGACCCTAGAGCCCGGGGGGTTACGCAGTATTTT. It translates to CAIEDPRARGVTQYF.

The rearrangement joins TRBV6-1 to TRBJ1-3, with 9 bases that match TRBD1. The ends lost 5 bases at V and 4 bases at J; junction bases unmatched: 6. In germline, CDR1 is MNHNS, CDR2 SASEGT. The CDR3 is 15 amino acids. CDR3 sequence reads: CASSPGQGTGNTIYF. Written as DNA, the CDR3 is TGTGCCAGCAGTCCGGGACAGGGTACCGGAAACACCATATATTTT.

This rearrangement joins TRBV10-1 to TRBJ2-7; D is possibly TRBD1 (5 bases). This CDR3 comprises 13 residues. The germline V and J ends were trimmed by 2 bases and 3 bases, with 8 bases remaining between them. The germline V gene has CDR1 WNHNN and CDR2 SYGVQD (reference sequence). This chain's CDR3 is CASSEQGDYEQYF. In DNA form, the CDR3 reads TGCGCCAGCAGTGAGCAGGGCGACTACGAGCAGTACTTC.

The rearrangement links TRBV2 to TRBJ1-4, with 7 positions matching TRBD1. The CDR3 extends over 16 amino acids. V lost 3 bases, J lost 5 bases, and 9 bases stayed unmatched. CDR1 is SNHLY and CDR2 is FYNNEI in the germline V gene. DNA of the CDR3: TGTGCCAGCAGTGAGACTACAGGGGCGGGAAATGAAAAACTGTTTTTT. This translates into CASSETTGAGNEKLFF.

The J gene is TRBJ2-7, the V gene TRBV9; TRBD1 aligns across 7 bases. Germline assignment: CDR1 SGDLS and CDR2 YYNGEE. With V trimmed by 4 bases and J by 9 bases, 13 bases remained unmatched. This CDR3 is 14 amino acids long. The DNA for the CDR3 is TGTGCCAGCAGCCCCGGACAGGCGCCGGTCGGGCAGTACTTC. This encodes CASSPGQAPVGQYF.

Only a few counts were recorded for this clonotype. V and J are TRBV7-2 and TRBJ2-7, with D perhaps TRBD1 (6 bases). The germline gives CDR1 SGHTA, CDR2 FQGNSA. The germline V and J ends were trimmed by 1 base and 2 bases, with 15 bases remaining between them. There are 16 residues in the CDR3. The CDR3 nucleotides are TGTGCCAGCAGCTTAGTAGGCAGGGGCCGTACCTACGAGCAGTACTTC. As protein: CASSLVGRGRTYEQYF.

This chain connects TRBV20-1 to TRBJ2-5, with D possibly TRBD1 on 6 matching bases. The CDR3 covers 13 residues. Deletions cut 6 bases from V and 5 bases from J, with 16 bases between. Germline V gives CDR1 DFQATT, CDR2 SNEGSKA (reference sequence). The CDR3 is CSAKDSRSETQYF. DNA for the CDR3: TGCAGTGCAAAGGACAGCAGGTCGGAGACCCAGTACTTC.

The CDR3 is CASRLAGVNNEQFF. CDR3 sequence (DNA): TGTGCCAGCAGGCTAGCGGGGGTAAACAATGAGCAGTTCTTC. The rearrangement uses TRBV5-6 and TRBJ2-1; 10 bases map to TRBD2. CDR3 length: 14 residues. The germline V gene encodes CDR1 SGHDT and CDR2 YYEEEE. The V and J ends lost 5 bases and 5 bases, in that order; junction bases with no gene match: 4.

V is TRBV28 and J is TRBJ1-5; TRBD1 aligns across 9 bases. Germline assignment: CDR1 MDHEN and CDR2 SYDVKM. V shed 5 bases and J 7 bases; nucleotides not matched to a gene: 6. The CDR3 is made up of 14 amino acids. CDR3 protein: CASSTGQGLQPQHF. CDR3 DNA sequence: TGTGCCAGCAGTACGGGACAGGGTCTCCAGCCCCAGCATTTT.

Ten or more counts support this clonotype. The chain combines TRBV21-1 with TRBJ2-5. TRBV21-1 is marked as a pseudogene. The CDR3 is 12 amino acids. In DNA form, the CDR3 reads TGTGCCAGCAGCAAGAAGAAGACACCCTGGTACTTC. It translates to CASSKKKTPWYF.

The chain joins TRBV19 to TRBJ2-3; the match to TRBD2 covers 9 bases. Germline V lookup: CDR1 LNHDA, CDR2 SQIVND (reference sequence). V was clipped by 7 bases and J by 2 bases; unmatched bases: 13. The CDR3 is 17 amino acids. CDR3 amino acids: CASKMALAGLSTDTQYF. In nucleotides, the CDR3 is TGTGCCAGTAAAATGGCCCTAGCGGGGTTATCCACAGATACGCAGTATTTT. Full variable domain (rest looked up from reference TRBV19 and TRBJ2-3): DGGITQSPKYLFRKEGQNVTLSCEQNLNHDAMYWYRQDPGQGLRLIYYSQIVNDFQKGDIAEGYSVSREKKESFPLTVTSAQKNPTAFYLCASKMALAGLSTDTQYFGPGTRLTVL.

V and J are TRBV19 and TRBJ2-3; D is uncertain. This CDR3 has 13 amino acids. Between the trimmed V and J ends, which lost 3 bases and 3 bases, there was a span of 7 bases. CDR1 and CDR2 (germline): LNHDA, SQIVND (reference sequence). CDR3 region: CASSMRMTDTQYF. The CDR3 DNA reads TGTGCCAGTAGTATGAGGATGACAGATACGCAGTATTTT. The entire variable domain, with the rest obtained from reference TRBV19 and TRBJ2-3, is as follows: DGGITQSPKYLFRKEGQNVTLSCEQNLNHDAMYWYRQDPGQGLRLIYYSQIVNDFQKGDIAEGYSVSREKKESFPLTVTSAQKNPTAFYLCASSMRMTDTQYFGPGTRLTVL.

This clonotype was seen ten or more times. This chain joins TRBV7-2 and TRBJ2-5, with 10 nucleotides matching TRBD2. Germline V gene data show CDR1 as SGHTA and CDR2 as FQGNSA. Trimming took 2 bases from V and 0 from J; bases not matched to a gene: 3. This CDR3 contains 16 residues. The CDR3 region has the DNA TGTGCCAGCAGCTTAATAGCGGGAGGCCACCAAGAGACCCAGTACTTC. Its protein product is CASSLIAGGHQETQYF. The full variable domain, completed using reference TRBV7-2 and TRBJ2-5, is GAGVSQSPSNKVTEKGKDVELRCDPISGHTALYWYRQSLGQGLEFLIYFQGNSAPDKSGLPSDRFSAERTGGSVSTLTIQRTQQEDSAVYLCASSLIAGGHQETQYFGPGTRLLVL.

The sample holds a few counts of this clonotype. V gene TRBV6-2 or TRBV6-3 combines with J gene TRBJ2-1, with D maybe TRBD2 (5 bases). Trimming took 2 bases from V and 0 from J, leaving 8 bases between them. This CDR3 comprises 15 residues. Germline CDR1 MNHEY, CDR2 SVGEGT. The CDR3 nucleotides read TGTGCCAGCAGTTACACTAGGAGCTCCTACAATGAGCAGTTCTTC. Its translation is CASSYTRSSYNEQFF.

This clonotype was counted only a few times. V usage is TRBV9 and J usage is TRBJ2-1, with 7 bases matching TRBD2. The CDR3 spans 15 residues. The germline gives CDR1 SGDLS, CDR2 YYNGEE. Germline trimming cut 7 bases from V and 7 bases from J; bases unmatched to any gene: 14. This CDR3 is CASPNRLASANEQFF. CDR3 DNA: TGTGCCAGCCCCAACAGACTAGCCTCCGCGAATGAGCAGTTCTTC.

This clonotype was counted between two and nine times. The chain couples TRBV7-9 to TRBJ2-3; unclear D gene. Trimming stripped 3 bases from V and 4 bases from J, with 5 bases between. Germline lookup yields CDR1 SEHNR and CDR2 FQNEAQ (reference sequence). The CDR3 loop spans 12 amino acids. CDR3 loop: CASSFDPDTQYF. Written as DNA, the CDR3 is TGTGCCAGCAGCTTCGATCCAGATACGCAGTATTTT. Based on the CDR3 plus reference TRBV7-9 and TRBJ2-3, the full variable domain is DTGVSQNPRHKITKRGQNVTFRCDPISEHNRLYWYRQTLGQGPEFLTYFQNEAQLEKSRLLSDRFSAERPKGSFSTLEIQRTEQGDSAMYLCASSFDPDTQYFGPGTRLTVL.

As DNA, the CDR3 is TGTGCCAGCAGTGAGAGCGTCTCCTACGAGCAGTACTTC. As protein: CASSESVSYEQYF. The genes are TRBV6-1 and TRBJ2-7, with D uncertain. The CDR3 has 13 amino acids. V was shortened by 3 bases and J by 0 bases, with 6 bases between the two germline ends. CDR1 and CDR2 (germline): MNHNS, SASEGT.

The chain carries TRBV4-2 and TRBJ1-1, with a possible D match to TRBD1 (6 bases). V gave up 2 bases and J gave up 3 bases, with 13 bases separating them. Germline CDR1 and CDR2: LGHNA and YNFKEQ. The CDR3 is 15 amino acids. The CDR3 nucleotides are TGTGCCAGCAGCCAATTTAGTTCAGGGGACACTGAAGCTTTCTTT. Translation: CASSQFSSGDTEAFF.

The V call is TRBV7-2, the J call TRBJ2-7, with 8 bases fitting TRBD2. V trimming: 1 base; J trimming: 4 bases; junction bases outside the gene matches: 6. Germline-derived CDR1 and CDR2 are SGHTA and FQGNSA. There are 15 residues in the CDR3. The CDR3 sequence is CASSLVREGPYEQYF. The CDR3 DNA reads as TGTGCCAGCAGCTTAGTCCGGGAGGGCCCTTACGAGCAGTACTTC.

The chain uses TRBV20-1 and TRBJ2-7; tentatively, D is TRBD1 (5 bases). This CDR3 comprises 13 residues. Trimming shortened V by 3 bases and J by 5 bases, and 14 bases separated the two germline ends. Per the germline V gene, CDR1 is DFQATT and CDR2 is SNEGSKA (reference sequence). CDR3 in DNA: TGCAGTGCTAGGGCAGGGAATTACCACGAGCAGTACTTC. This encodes CSARAGNYHEQYF.

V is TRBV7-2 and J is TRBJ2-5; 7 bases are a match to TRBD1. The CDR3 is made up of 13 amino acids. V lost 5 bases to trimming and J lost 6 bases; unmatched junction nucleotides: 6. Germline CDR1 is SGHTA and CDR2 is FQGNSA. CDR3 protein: CASSDRQGQTQYF. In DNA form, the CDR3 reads TGTGCCAGCAGCGACCGACAGGGTCAGACCCAGTACTTC.

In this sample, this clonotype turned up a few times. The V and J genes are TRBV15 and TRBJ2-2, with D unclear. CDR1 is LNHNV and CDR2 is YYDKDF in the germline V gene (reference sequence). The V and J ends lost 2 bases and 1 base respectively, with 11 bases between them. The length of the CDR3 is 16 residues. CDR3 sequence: CATSRPDAGNTGELFF. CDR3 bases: TGTGCCACCAGCAGACCTGACGCCGGGAACACCGGGGAGCTGTTTTTT.